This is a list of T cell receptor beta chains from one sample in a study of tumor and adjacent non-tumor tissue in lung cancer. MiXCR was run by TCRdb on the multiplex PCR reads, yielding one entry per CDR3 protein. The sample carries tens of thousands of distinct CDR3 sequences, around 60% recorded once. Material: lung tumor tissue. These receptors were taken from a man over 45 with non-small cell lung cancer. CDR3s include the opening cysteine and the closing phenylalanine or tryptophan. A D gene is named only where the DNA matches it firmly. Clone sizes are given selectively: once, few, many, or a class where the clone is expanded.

CDR3 protein: CANNLGSGSGNEQFF
CDR3 DNA: TGTGCCAACAACTTAGGTTCAGGGAGCGGCAATGAGCAGTTCTTC
V gene: TRBV11-3
D gene: .
clone size: .
J gene: TRBJ2-1

CDR3 protein: CSASEGYGANVLTF
CDR3 DNA: TGCAGTGCTAGTGAGGGGTACGGGGCCAACGTCCTGACTTTC
V gene: TRBV20-1
D gene: .
clone size: .
J gene: TRBJ2-6

CDR3 protein: CASSIERTGQFF
CDR3 DNA: TGTGCCAGTAGTATAGAAAGGACCGGGCAGTTCTTC
V gene: TRBV12-3/TRBV12-4
D gene: .
clone size: .
J gene: TRBJ2-1

CDR3 protein: CASSFRGSDTQYF
CDR3 DNA: TGTGCCAGCAGCTTCAGGGGATCAGATACGCAGTATTTT
V gene: TRBV5-6
D gene: .
clone size: many
J gene: TRBJ2-3

CDR3 protein: CASNVQDTSGNTIYF
CDR3 DNA: TGTGCCAGCAACGTACAGGACACGTCTGGAAACACCATATATTTT
V gene: TRBV4-2
D gene: .
clone size: .
J gene: TRBJ1-3

CDR3 protein: CSVDGQGTESQYF
CDR3 DNA: TGCAGCGTCGACGGACAGGGCACAGAATCGCAGTATTTT
V gene: TRBV29-1
D gene: TRBD1
clone size: .
J gene: TRBJ2-3

CDR3 protein: CASSKGQASTDTQYF
CDR3 DNA: TGTGCCAGCAGTAAGGGACAGGCGAGCACAGATACGCAGTATTTT
V gene: TRBV6-5
D gene: TRBD1
clone size: many
J gene: TRBJ2-3

CDR3 protein: CASSKTRNTGEPFF
CDR3 DNA: TGTGCCAGCAGTAAGACTCGGAACACCGGGGAGCCGTTTTTT
V gene: TRBV5-6
D gene: .
clone size: .
J gene: TRBJ2-2

CDR3 protein: CSVPEVRREAQYF
CDR3 DNA: TGCAGCGTCCCGGAGGTCCGTAGAGAGGCCCAGTACTTC
V gene: TRBV29-1
D gene: .
clone size: .
J gene: TRBJ2-5

CDR3 protein: CASSLAAAAEQYF
CDR3 DNA: TGTGCCAGCAGCTTAGCGGCGGCGGCCGAGCAGTACTTC
V gene: TRBV7-9
D gene: .
clone size: .
J gene: TRBJ2-7

CDR3 protein: CANSLDGLTDTQYF
CDR3 DNA: TGCGCCAACAGCTTGGATGGCTTGACAGATACGCAGTATTTT
V gene: TRBV5-1
D gene: .
clone size: .
J gene: TRBJ2-3

CDR3 protein: CASRRTGNEQYF
CDR3 DNA: TGTGCCAGCAGGCGTACAGGGAACGAGCAGTACTTC
V gene: TRBV12-3/TRBV12-4
D gene: .
clone size: many
J gene: TRBJ2-7

CDR3 protein: CASSLQGAWQPQHF
CDR3 DNA: TGTGCCAGCAGCCTTCAGGGGGCCTGGCAGCCCCAGCATTTT
V gene: TRBV16
D gene: TRBD1
clone size: few
J gene: TRBJ1-5

CDR3 protein: CANGYFRETQYF
CDR3 DNA: TGTGCCAACGGTTACTTCCGAGAGACCCAGTACTTC
V gene: TRBV6-6
D gene: .
clone size: .
J gene: TRBJ2-5

CDR3 protein: CASSLGQVNRPQHF
CDR3 DNA: TGTGCCAGCAGTCTGGGGCAGGTCAATCGGCCCCAGCATTTT
V gene: TRBV12-3/TRBV12-4
D gene: .
clone size: .
J gene: TRBJ1-5

CDR3 protein: CASSTGGVGADTQYF
CDR3 DNA: TGTGCCAGCAGCACAGGAGGGGTAGGCGCAGATACGCAGTATTTT
V gene: TRBV7-9
D gene: .
clone size: many
J gene: TRBJ2-3

CDR3 protein: CASSRLIPDMQYF
CDR3 DNA: TGTGCCAGCAGTCGACTCATCCCAGATATGCAGTATTTT
V gene: TRBV6-1
D gene: .
clone size: .
J gene: TRBJ2-3

CDR3 protein: CASNSRPNTEAFF
CDR3 DNA: TGTGCCAGTAACTCAAGACCGAACACTGAAGCTTTCTTT
V gene: TRBV11-3
D gene: .
clone size: .
J gene: TRBJ1-1

CDR3 protein: CASSLTPSPYNEQFF
CDR3 DNA: TGTGCCAGCAGCTTAACACCGTCCCCCTACAATGAGCAGTTCTTC
V gene: TRBV11-2
D gene: .
clone size: many
J gene: TRBJ2-1

CDR3 protein: CASSASGLGKHYF
CDR3 DNA: TGTGCCAGCAGTGCCAGTGGGTTAGGCAAGCATTACTTC
V gene: TRBV6-5
D gene: .
clone size: .
J gene: TRBJ2-7

CDR3 protein: CASSLRTGTEKLFF
CDR3 DNA: TGTGCCAGCAGCTTACGAACAGGGACCGAAAAACTGTTTTTT
V gene: TRBV7-9
D gene: .
clone size: many
J gene: TRBJ1-4

CDR3 protein: CASSSGVVGPSGANVMTF
CDR3 DNA: TGTGCCAGCAGCTCAGGGGTAGTGGGACCCTCTGGGGCCAACGTCATGACTTTC
V gene: TRBV7-2
D gene: .
clone size: .
J gene: TRBJ2-6

CDR3 protein: CASSLYGGPSTDTQYF
CDR3 DNA: TGTGCCAGCAGCTTATACGGGGGGCCAAGCACAGATACGCAGTATTTT
V gene: TRBV7-9
D gene: .
clone size: many
J gene: TRBJ2-3

CDR3 protein: CTSSSDGLEYETQYF
CDR3 DNA: TGTACCAGCAGCTCAGATGGCCTGGAGTATGAGACCCAGTACTTC
V gene: TRBV11-2
D gene: .
clone size: .
J gene: TRBJ2-5

CDR3 protein: CASSLNSGSFF
CDR3 DNA: TGTGCCAGCAGTTTAAATTCTGGGTCTTTCTTT
V gene: TRBV28
D gene: .
clone size: few
J gene: TRBJ1-1

CDR3 protein: CSAPTELGTEAFF
CDR3 DNA: TGCAGTGCTCCGACTGAGCTTGGCACTGAAGCTTTCTTT
V gene: TRBV20-1
D gene: .
clone size: many
J gene: TRBJ1-1

CDR3 protein: CASLQFSYGYTF
CDR3 DNA: TGTGCCAGTCTCCAGTTTAGCTATGGCTACACCTTC
V gene: TRBV6-6
D gene: .
clone size: .
J gene: TRBJ1-2

CDR3 protein: CATSDDRGLGIQYF
CDR3 DNA: TGTGCCACTAGTGATGACAGGGGGCTCGGCATTCAGTACTTC
V gene: TRBV6-1
D gene: TRBD1
clone size: .
J gene: TRBJ2-4

CDR3 protein: CASSRPRGKGSPPHF
CDR3 DNA: TGCGCCAGCAGTCGCCCCAGGGGAAAGGGTTCACCCCCCCACTTT
V gene: TRBV4-1
D gene: .
clone size: .
J gene: TRBJ1-6

CDR3 protein: CASSELVPSPLFF
CDR3 DNA: TGTGCCAGCAGTGAATTGGTCCCGAGCCCACTGTTTTTC
V gene: TRBV6-1
D gene: .
clone size: .
J gene: TRBJ1-4

CDR3 protein: CASSIILGANQPQYF
CDR3 DNA: TGTGCCAGTAGTATAATTCTGGGTGCCAATCAGCCCCAGTATTTT
V gene: TRBV19
D gene: .
clone size: .
J gene: TRBJ2-3

CDR3 protein: CASFSRVNSPLHF
CDR3 DNA: TGTGCCAGCTTTTCACGGGTTAATTCTCCCCTCCACTTT
V gene: TRBV6-1
D gene: .
clone size: .
J gene: TRBJ1-6

CDR3 protein: CASSSGPLYDQYF
CDR3 DNA: TGTGCTAGCAGCTCAGGACCCCTCTACGATCAGTACTTC
V gene: TRBV11-1
D gene: .
clone size: .
J gene: TRBJ2-7

CDR3 protein: CASSPRSTAANEKLFF
CDR3 DNA: TGCGCCAGCAGCCCCCGTTCGACGGCAGCTAATGAAAAACTGTTTTTT
V gene: TRBV5-1
D gene: .
clone size: .
J gene: TRBJ1-4

CDR3 protein: CAWSVALRTAWNTGELFF
CDR3 DNA: TGTGCCTGGAGTGTAGCTCTACGGACCGCCTGGAACACCGGGGAGCTGTTTTTT
V gene: TRBV30
D gene: .
clone size: .
J gene: TRBJ2-2

CDR3 protein: CASSDPQGEAKNIQYF
CDR3 DNA: TGCGCCAGCAGTGACCCCCAGGGGGAAGCCAAAAACATTCAGTACTTC
V gene: TRBV10-2
D gene: TRBD1
clone size: many
J gene: TRBJ2-4

CDR3 protein: CASSLPGLAGGAYMTQYF
CDR3 DNA: TGTGCCAGCAGCTTACCGGGACTAGCGGGGGGCGCGTATATGACCCAGTACTTC
V gene: TRBV11-2
D gene: TRBD2
clone size: medium-sized
J gene: TRBJ2-5

CDR3 protein: CAGSARGSAETQYF
CDR3 DNA: TGCGCCGGCAGTGCCCGGGGGAGTGCAGAGACCCAGTACTTC
V gene: TRBV4-1
D gene: .
clone size: once
J gene: TRBJ2-5

CDR3 protein: CASRENQQTQYF
CDR3 DNA: TGTGCTAGCAGGGAGAATCAACAGACCCAGTATTTC
V gene: TRBV11-2
D gene: .
clone size: few
J gene: TRBJ2-5

CDR3 protein: CSARAGLGGGDTQYF
CDR3 DNA: TGCAGTGCTAGAGCGGGACTAGGTGGTGGAGATACGCAGTATTTT
V gene: TRBV20-1
D gene: TRBD2
clone size: .
J gene: TRBJ2-3

CDR3 protein: CASCRTWDNQETQYF
CDR3 DNA: TGTGCCAGCTGTCGTACCTGGGATAACCAAGAGACCCAGTACTTC
V gene: TRBV6-1
D gene: .
clone size: .
J gene: TRBJ2-5

CDR3 protein: CACRAEVTEQFF
CDR3 DNA: TGTGCCTGCCGCGCGGAGGTGACAGAGCAGTTCTTC
V gene: TRBV6-1
D gene: .
clone size: .
J gene: TRBJ2-1

CDR3 protein: CACNRSGTGSNQPQHF
CDR3 DNA: TGTGCCTGCAATCGTTCTGGCACAGGGAGCAATCAGCCCCAGCATTTT
V gene: TRBV28
D gene: .
clone size: .
J gene: TRBJ1-5

CDR3 protein: CASKGVQESQYF
CDR3 DNA: TGTGCCAGCAAAGGGGTTCAAGAGAGCCAGTACTTC
V gene: TRBV6-6
D gene: .
clone size: .
J gene: TRBJ2-5

CDR3 protein: CAWNLGGLSTGELFF
CDR3 DNA: TGTGCCTGGAACCTAGGCGGTCTTAGCACCGGGGAGCTGTTTTTT
V gene: TRBV30
D gene: .
clone size: .
J gene: TRBJ2-2

CDR3 protein: CASSHRDRGTYGYTF
CDR3 DNA: TGCGCCAGCAGCCACCGGGACAGGGGGACTTATGGCTACACCTTC
V gene: TRBV5-1
D gene: TRBD1
clone size: many
J gene: TRBJ1-2